These 18 T cell receptor beta chains share one sample of origin, sequenced in a study of cytomegalovirus exposure and HLA in healthy donors. Researchers ran the PCR with 60 Vbeta and 13 Jbeta primers. Repertoires were generated with immunoSEQ multiplex PCR, while TCRdb's copy carries only in-frame clones and drops some. The table has approximately 73,000 clones, less than 75% seen once. Sequenced sample: PBMCs. Every receptor here comes from a man aged 30-40 years in good health and CMV-seropositive.

The chain links TRBV6-1 to TRBJ1-5; D gene ambiguous. The V gene's germline CDR1 is MNHNS and CDR2 SASEGT. The CDR3 covers 13 residues. The germline V and J ends were trimmed by 6 bases and 7 bases, with 13 bases remaining between them. CDR3 residues: CASRVGTGQPQHF. In DNA, the CDR3 is TGTGCCAGCAGGGTGGGTACGGGACAGCCCCAGCATTTT.

The V call is TRBV29-1, the J call TRBJ2-7; 9 bases align to TRBD2. V shed 7 bases, J shed 3 bases, and the junction held 7 bases outside the gene matches. The germline CDR1 and CDR2 sequences are SQVTM and ANQGSEA. This CDR3 has 13 residues. In DNA, the CDR3 is TGCAGCGCCACGACTAGCGGTAACTACGAGCAGTACTTC. It codes for CSATTSGNYEQYF.

V usage is TRBV28 and J usage is TRBJ1-5; D is possibly TRBD1 (5 bases). The CDR3 has 17 amino acids. Germline V gene sequence: CDR1 MDHEN, CDR2 SYDVKM. Trimming removed 2 bases from V and 0 bases from J, with 14 bases in between. The CDR3, as DNA: TGTGCCAGCAGTTTAACACAGGCCAGATATAGCAATCAGCCCCAGCATTTT. Translated, it gives CASSLTQARYSNQPQHF.

This clone was seen a handful of times. The chain employs TRBV7-2 and TRBJ2-1; D not resolved. The V gene's germline CDR1 is SGHTA and CDR2 FQGNSA. The CDR3 is made up of 15 amino acids. Between the trimmed V and J ends, which lost 1 base and 2 bases, there was a span of 9 bases. The CDR3 spells CASSLGRGPYNEQFF. The CDR3 nucleotides read TGTGCCAGCAGCTTAGGGAGAGGCCCCTACAATGAGCAGTTCTTC.

The rearrangement links TRBV7-3 to TRBJ2-1, with D perhaps TRBD2 (5 bases). The V end was cut by 6 bases, the J end by 4 bases, with 7 bases between. The CDR3 covers 12 residues. In germline, CDR1 is SGHTA, CDR2 FQGTGA. The CDR3 DNA follows: TGTGCCAGCAGTAGGGAGTACAATGAGCAGTTCTTC. Protein: CASSREYNEQFF.

The chain couples TRBV29-1 to TRBJ2-5; D possibly corresponds to TRBD1 (6 bases). Germline V gene data show CDR1 as SQVTM and CDR2 as ANQGSEA. The CDR3 has 16 amino acids. V shed 3 bases and J shed 4 bases, with 21 bases lying between them. CDR3 loop: CSVDPPTGSSRETQYF. In DNA, the CDR3 is TGCAGCGTTGACCCACCCACAGGGTCATCACGAGAGACCCAGTACTTC.

The chain employs TRBV7-2 and TRBJ2-3; weak D call: TRBD2 (5 bases). Germline-derived CDR1 and CDR2 are SGHTA and FQGNSA. The V gene lost 3 bases and the J gene lost 5 bases, with 6 bases spanning the gap. The CDR3 contains 12 residues. CDR3 coding DNA: TGTGCCAGCAGCTTGGGGAGAGATACGCAGTATTTT. This gives the protein CASSLGRDTQYF.

The rearrangement joins TRBV28 to TRBJ1-5; D possibly corresponds to TRBD1 (5 bases). The CDR3 loop spans 13 amino acids. V lost 3 bases, J lost 6 bases, and 9 bases lay in between. From germline, CDR1 is MDHEN and CDR2 SYDVKM. The CDR3 nucleotides read TGTGCCAGCAGTTTGTTCGGGGGTCAGCCCCAGCATTTT. Encoded protein: CASSLFGGQPQHF.

The chain has TRBV4-1 and TRBJ1-2; unclear D gene. Germline assignment: CDR1 MGHRA and CDR2 YSYEKL. The CDR3 has 15 amino acids. V lost 0 bases and J lost 4, with 12 bases in between. Here the CDR3 DNA reads TGCGCCAGCAGCCAAGAGGAGGAAAGGCCCTATGGCTACACCTTC. Amino acids: CASSQEEERPYGYTF.

CDR3 residues: CASSYSTQAYEQYF. CDR3 nucleotides: TGTGCCAGCAGTTACTCGACACAGGCCTACGAGCAGTACTTC. This chain joins TRBV6-5 and TRBJ2-7, with a possible D match to TRBD1 (5 bases). The CDR3 loop spans 14 amino acids. The germline V and J ends were trimmed by 0 bases and 2 bases, with 8 bases remaining between them. Germline loops: CDR1 MNHEY, CDR2 SVGAGI.

The chain recombines TRBV7-2 with TRBJ2-5, with 11 bases aligning to TRBD2. The CDR3 is 16 amino acids. V lost 1 base and J lost 3; bases outside the gene matches: 4. Germline V CDR1 and CDR2: SGHTA, FQGNSA. CDR3: CASSLVAGGAEETQYF. Written as DNA, the CDR3 is TGTGCCAGCAGCTTAGTAGCGGGAGGGGCGGAAGAGACCCAGTACTTC.

The V and J genes are TRBV7-2 and TRBJ1-5; TRBD1 is a possible D gene (5 bases). Germline CDR1 reads SGHTA; CDR2 reads FQGNSA. Trimming pared 3 bases from V and 5 bases from J, leaving 8 bases between. This CDR3 is built from 13 residues. The CDR3 DNA reads as TGTGCCAGCAGCTTCACGGGGGATCAGCCCCAGCATTTT. It is translated as CASSFTGDQPQHF.

The chain carries TRBV5-4 and TRBJ2-7; 13 positions match TRBD2. Germline CDR1 SGHNT, CDR2 YYREEE (reference sequence). The CDR3 length is 15 residues. Trimming took 4 bases from V and 1 from J; bases not matched to a gene: 2. The CDR3, as DNA: TGTGCCAGCAGCACGGGACTAGCGGGATCCTACGAGCAGTACTTC. Amino acids: CASSTGLAGSYEQYF.

The rearrangement uses TRBV28 and TRBJ1-5; D is possibly TRBD1 (6 bases). The V end was cut by 10 bases, the J end by 4 bases, with 29 bases between. This CDR3 is built from 18 residues. Germline lookup yields CDR1 MDHEN and CDR2 SYDVKM. CDR3 bases: TGTGCCACCTTCCGGTCCTGGAACAGGGAAGGGGGAAATCAGCCCCAGCATTTT. It yields the protein CATFRSWNREGGNQPQHF.

This chain's CDR3 is CASSLSAGELFF. For the CDR3, the DNA is TGTGCCAGCAGTTTGTCCGCCGGGGAGCTGTTTTTT. The chain combines TRBV28 with TRBJ2-2; D unclear. CDR3 length: 12 residues. CDR1 and CDR2 from the germline V gene are MDHEN and SYDVKM. The germline V and J ends were trimmed by 3 bases and 6 bases, with 5 bases remaining between them.

The CDR3 is CASSVAGGPGEQYF. CDR3 DNA sequence: TGTGCCAGCAGTGTAGCGGGAGGGCCCGGGGAGCAGTACTTC. The chain employs TRBV25-1 and TRBJ2-5; 11 nucleotides align to TRBD2. Trimming removed 4 bases from V and 11 bases from J; junction bases left unmatched: 9. Germline CDR1 is MGHDK and CDR2 is SYGVNS. This CDR3 contains 14 residues.

V gene TRBV9 combines with J gene TRBJ1-3; D possibly corresponds to TRBD1 (6 bases). This CDR3 has 14 amino acids. Trimming removed 6 bases from V and 1 base from J, with 11 bases in between. Germline CDR1 is SGDLS and CDR2 is YYNGEE. CDR3 DNA sequence: TGTGCCAGCAACCAGGGGTCTTCTGGAAACACCATATATTTT. Encoded protein: CASNQGSSGNTIYF. The complete variable domain, with remaining parts taken from reference TRBV9 and TRBJ1-3, reads DSGVTQTPKHLITATGQRVTLRCSPRSGDLSVYWYQQSLDQGLQFLIQYYNGEERAKGNILERFSAQQFPDLHSELNLSSLELGDSALYFCASNQGSSGNTIYFGEGSWLTVV.

This clone has more than one count but fewer than ten. This rearrangement joins TRBV27 to TRBJ1-6, with D unresolved. V lost 2 bases and J 10 bases, leaving 9 bases between the germline ends. Germline CDR1 is MNHEY and CDR2 is SMNVEV (reference sequence). The CDR3 loop spans 13 amino acids. CDR3 nucleotide sequence: TGTGCCAGCAGTTTAAACTACAACTCACCCCTCCACTTT. This encodes CASSLNYNSPLHF.